The text below deals with one T cell receptor beta chain. Its antigen is not yet known. At one of its ends the junction is not consistent with the germline gene, which may arise from a read error. CDR1 and CDR2 (KGHSH, LQKENI) derive from the germline V gene. Spanning cysteine to phenylalanine, the CDR3 consists of 11 amino acids. Here the CDR3 DNA is all that survives: 33 bases in frame from base 1. The data originate from a study of blood T cell repertoires in COVID-19 (dated by TCRdb to the early 2020s). For the study in its entirety: Samples from collaborators originated in the United States, Italy and Spain and spanned both the acute and convalescent phases of COVID-19. Subjects who had been exposed to COVID-19, were actively infected with it, or had recovered from it provided the deeply sampled blood TCRbeta repertoires that made up the dataset. A freely available public database, intended as a resource for researchers studying the immune response to SARS-CoV-2, is where the repertoires were released. Samples were obtained from the ongoing ImmuneRACE study (first 160 participants) and from over 1,000 subjects provided by 6 global collaborators. The sample metadata nearly always contained a de-identified subject ID, COVID-19 status, age in years and sex. Where available, HLA class I and class II types were taken from metadata supplied by the sample provider and were not determined by assay-based typing. The material from the prospective study consisted of cDNA or gDNA derived from T cells, B-cell-depleted T cells, or PBMCs.

A second Seattle source provided samples from volunteer blood donors who had recovered from COVID-19. Collaborating institutions collected whole blood in K2EDTA tubes following their own protocols. For TCRbeta analysis, collaborators shipped samples in one of three forms: frozen whole blood, isolated PBMCs, or DNA extracted from either of those sample types. What the work shows at the level of the full study, not this receptor alone: Clinical and demographic metadata were provided uncurated, with the amount varying by source and participant.

TCRbeta CDR3 regions were amplified from genomic DNA using the immunoSEQ Assay, a bias-controlled multiplex PCR. As for the authors' bioinformatics: Nucleated cell counts per sample were estimated from amplification of reference gene primers within the assay. To quantify the absolute abundance of each unique TCRbeta CDR3 rearrangement, sequence reads were collapsed and filtered. For each sample, productive Simpson clonality was calculated as the square root of Simpson's diversity index over productive rearrangements. TCRdb took this table from immuneACCESS and kept in-frame rearrangements with V and J called. Such tables lack part of the clones; where checked against another copy, unresolved V genes explain under half of the gap, and the rest is unexplained. V, J and clone size are taken as reported in that table, and D and trimming were inferred from the DNA itself. Recorded for this sample are around 280,000 clones; around 87% of them occurred a single time. The top ten constitute approximately 2% of the sample.

The rearrangement joined TRBV18 to TRBJ2-7; a tentative D call is TRBD2 (6 bases match). This TCR was sampled from a woman aged 25 to 39 who had recovered from COVID-19. Sample: peripheral blood. CDR3 loop: CASSSGDGVNF. The nucleotides read TGTGCCAGCTCATCGGGGGACGGAGTCAACTTC.